Following are 11 T cell receptor beta chains from one sample sequenced in a study of early stage breast cancer tumors. Libraries were prepared by immunoSEQ multiplex PCR; TCRdb keeps only in-frame clonotypes and omits some of them. The table records roughly 56,000 clones, over 65% of them present only once. The source material was blood. The receptors were sampled from a person aged 25 to 45 with breast cancer.

This rearrangement joins TRBV28 to TRBJ2-1; the match to TRBD1 covers 7 bases. Trimming took 5 bases from V and 4 from J; bases not matched to a gene: 5. This CDR3 spans 14 amino acids. Germline assignment: CDR1 MDHEN and CDR2 SYDVKM. The CDR3 nucleotides are TGTGCCAGCAGTCGGACAGGCGAGTACAATGAGCAGTTCTTC. Its protein is CASSRTGEYNEQFF.

The rearrangement joins TRBV5-6 to TRBJ2-5; the match to TRBD2 covers 11 bases. CDR3 length equals 15 residues. V dropped 4 bases and J dropped 1; count of bases not matched to a gene: 3. Germline lookup yields CDR1 SGHDT and CDR2 YYEEEE. CDR3 amino acids: CASSTTSGAQETQYF. The CDR3 DNA follows: TGTGCCAGCAGCACGACTAGCGGGGCCCAAGAGACCCAGTACTTC.

J is TRBJ2-1 and V is TRBV5-8; TRBD2 matches 11 bases. Trimming removed 4 bases from V and 5 bases from J; junction bases left unmatched: 5. This CDR3 has 15 residues. CDR1 and CDR2 from the germline V gene are SGHTS and YDEGEE. The CDR3 bases are TGTGCCAGCAGCCTAGGACTAGCGGGTCACAATGAGCAGTTCTTC. Protein sequence: CASSLGLAGHNEQFF.

This clone was detected only a few times. The chain has TRBV19 and TRBJ2-2; D may correspond to TRBD1 or TRBD2 (6 bases each). CDR3 length: 12 residues. In germline, CDR1 is LNHDA, CDR2 SQIVND (reference sequence). V dropped 5 bases and J dropped 14 bases, with 15 bases sitting between them. Written as DNA, the CDR3 is TGTGCCAGTAGTTCATTAGTGGGGGGCCTGTTTTTT. Protein product: CASSSLVGGLFF.

The chain carries TRBV10-1 and TRBJ2-4; 9 nucleotides align to TRBD2. Trimming at V came to 5 bases and at J to 9 bases, leaving 8 bases not matched to a gene. The germline CDR1 and CDR2 sequences are WNHNN and SYGVQD (reference sequence). The CDR3 contains 14 residues. CDR3 loop: CASSPLAGVGIQYF. The CDR3 DNA reads TGCGCCAGCAGTCCTTTAGCGGGAGTAGGCATTCAGTACTTC.

V is TRBV19 and J is TRBJ2-1, with a tentative D call TRBD2 (7 bases). The germline V gene has CDR1 LNHDA and CDR2 SQIVND (reference sequence). CDR3 size: 13 residues. Trimming left V 11 bases short and J 1 base short, with 12 bases between. The CDR3 DNA reads TGTGCCGCGGGGGCTGTTTCCTACAATGAGCAGTTCTTC. It codes for CAAGAVSYNEQFF.

This chain links TRBV25-1 with TRBJ2-6; D is undetermined. From germline, CDR1 is MGHDK and CDR2 SYGVNS. There are 16 residues in the CDR3. V shed 0 bases and J shed 0 bases, with 6 bases lying between them. CDR3 DNA: TGTGCCAGCAGTGAATATCGGCTCTCTGGGGCCAACGTCCTGACTTTC. It specifies CASSEYRLSGANVLTF.

The chain recombines TRBV18 with TRBJ2-5, with D tentatively TRBD1 (5 bases). The CDR3 spans 13 residues. Trimming took off 4 bases at V and 1 base at J, with 7 bases between the two ends. Germline V lookup: CDR1 KGHSH, CDR2 LQKENI. The CDR3 region is CASSLDSQETQYF. CDR3 nucleotides: TGTGCCAGCTCACTAGACAGCCAAGAGACCCAGTACTTC.

V is TRBV6-5 and J is TRBJ1-6; tentatively, D is TRBD1 (6 bases). This CDR3 is 15 amino acids long. Germline loops: CDR1 MNHEY, CDR2 SVGAGI. V was trimmed by 0 bases and J by 10 bases, leaving 13 bases between them. The CDR3 sequence: CASSYSLWGRSPLHF. CDR3 coding DNA: TGTGCCAGCAGTTACTCCCTGTGGGGGCGGTCACCCCTCCACTTT.

This clone was recorded only once. The genes are TRBV5-6 and TRBJ1-1; D ambiguous. V lost 1 base and J lost 1, with 17 bases in between. The CDR3 totals 17 residues. CDR1 is SGHDT, CDR2 YYEEEE, per germline. The CDR3 protein is CASSLILGSNTNTEAFF. DNA of the CDR3: TGTGCCAGCAGCTTGATTCTGGGCAGCAATACGAACACTGAAGCTTTCTTT.

This chain joins TRBV30 and TRBJ1-3, with D unresolved. Per germline, CDR1 GTSNPN and CDR2 SVGIG (reference sequence). Trimming cost V 0 bases and J 2 bases, with 17 bases left between them. The CDR3 contains 17 residues. The chain's CDR3 is CAWSVSRGFPAGNTIYF. CDR3 DNA: TGTGCCTGGAGTGTATCCCGTGGGTTTCCCGCTGGAAACACCATATATTTT. Complete variable domain (other parts from reference TRBV30 and TRBJ1-3): SQTIHQWPATLVQPVGSPLSLECTVEGTSNPNLYWYRQAAGRGLQLLFYSVGIGQISSEVPQNLSASRPQDRQFILSSKKLLLSDSGFYLCAWSVSRGFPAGNTIYFGEGSWLTVV.